These 20 T cell receptor beta chains came from one sample sequenced in a study of cytomegalovirus exposure and HLA in healthy donors. The primer mix had 60 Vbeta and 13 Jbeta primers. Clones were sequenced by immunoSEQ multiplex PCR, and TCRdb holds only the in-frame ones, with some missing. The sample has some 79,000 clones, roughly 64% seen once. Sequenced sample: PBMCs. These receptors originate from a woman between 35 and 50 years old in good health and CMV-seropositive.

This chain joins TRBV28 and TRBJ2-7; D remains ambiguous. Germline values: CDR1 MDHEN, CDR2 SYDVKM. The CDR3 length is 13 residues. The germline V and J ends were trimmed by 5 bases and 3 bases, with 11 bases remaining between them. The CDR3 coding sequence is TGTGCCAGCAGTAGAACGGTGAACTACGAGCAGTACTTC. Translated: CASSRTVNYEQYF.

This clone turned up a few times. This chain uses TRBV4-1 with TRBJ1-2; 9 positions match TRBD1. The CDR3 runs 16 residues. Germline trimming cut 3 bases from V and 2 bases from J; bases unmatched to any gene: 7. Per the germline V gene, CDR1 is MGHRA and CDR2 is YSYEKL. Here the CDR3 reads CASSHGGTGGNYGYTF. As DNA, the CDR3 is TGCGCCAGCAGCCACGGGGGCACAGGGGGCAACTATGGCTACACCTTC.

This clone was seen more than once but under ten times. The chain joins TRBV9 to TRBJ2-1; D not certain. This CDR3 is 14 amino acids long. Trimming pared 3 bases from V and 4 bases from J, leaving 11 bases between. Germline CDR1 and CDR2: SGDLS and YYNGEE. CDR3 amino acids: CASSDSRQYNEQFF. DNA of the CDR3: TGTGCCAGCAGCGACTCTAGGCAGTACAATGAGCAGTTCTTC.

This chain links TRBV5-4 with TRBJ1-4; 8 nucleotides match TRBD1. Trimming removed 4 bases from V and 8 bases from J; junction bases left unmatched: 13. The V gene's germline CDR1 is SGHNT and CDR2 YYREEE (reference sequence). The CDR3 is made up of 16 amino acids. In DNA, the CDR3 is TGTGCCAGCAGCCCAGTACCCCAGGGGGCTCGGGAAAAACTGTTTTTT. This translates into CASSPVPQGAREKLFF. Full variable domain (rest looked up from reference TRBV5-4 and TRBJ1-4): ETGVTQSPTHLIKTRGQQVTLRCSSQSGHNTVSWYQQALGQGPQFIFQYYREEENGRGNFPPRFSGLQFPNYSSELNVNALELDDSALYLCASSPVPQGAREKLFFGSGTQLSVL.

The CDR3 sequence is CASRSWTGGTNEKLFF. As DNA, the CDR3 is TGTGCCAGCAGATCCTGGACCGGGGGGACAAATGAAAAACTGTTTTTT. This chain uses TRBV28 with TRBJ1-4, with D possibly matching TRBD1 (6 bases). Germline CDR1 MDHEN, CDR2 SYDVKM. The V end was cut by 6 bases, the J end by 5 bases, with 19 bases between. The CDR3 length is 16 residues.

CDR3 nucleotides: TGTGCCAGTAGTATTAGTCGGGGGAGCTCCTACGAGCAGTACTTC. Its translation is CASSISRGSSYEQYF. The genes are TRBV19 and TRBJ2-7; D possibly corresponds to TRBD2 (6 bases). There are 15 residues in the CDR3. The V end lost 3 bases, the J end lost 0 bases, and 12 bases lay between the germline ends. Per germline, CDR1 LNHDA and CDR2 SQIVND (reference sequence).

The chain is built from TRBV27 and TRBJ1-5; the D gene is possibly TRBD1 (5 bases). CDR1 MNHEY and CDR2 SMNVEV come from the germline V gene (reference sequence). The CDR3 covers 14 residues. Trimming left V 4 bases short and J 4 bases short, with 11 bases between. CDR3 nucleotides: TGTGCCAGCAGTTCCAGGGTAGTGAATCAGCCCCAGCATTTT. Its translation is CASSSRVVNQPQHF.

This sequence joins TRBV7-6 and TRBJ2-7; 13 nucleotides match TRBD2. This CDR3 is built from 18 residues. Germline assignment: CDR1 SGHVS and CDR2 FNYEAQ. V shed 6 bases, J shed 0 bases, and the junction held 11 bases outside the gene matches. CDR3 sequence: CASRGLAGVVSSSYEQYF. Written as DNA, the CDR3 is TGTGCCAGCAGAGGACTAGCGGGAGTAGTATCATCCTCCTACGAGCAGTACTTC.

This chain uses TRBV6-5 with TRBJ1-4; 11 bases agree with TRBD1. Germline CDR1 MNHEY, CDR2 SVGAGI. The CDR3 has 15 residues. The V segment lost 5 bases and the J segment 8 bases; nucleotides outside the gene matches: 7. Here the CDR3 DNA reads TGTGCCAGCAGTCGACGGACAGGGGGCCGAGAAAAACTGTTTTTT. It codes for CASSRRTGGREKLFF.

The V call is TRBV2, the J call TRBJ2-2, with 10 bases matching TRBD1. This CDR3 is built from 16 residues. The junction had 7 bases not matched to a gene; V was cut back by 2 bases and J by 7 bases. Germline assignment: CDR1 SNHLY and CDR2 FYNNEI. This CDR3 is CASSERGQGRFGELFF. DNA of the CDR3: TGTGCCAGCAGTGAAAGGGGACAGGGGAGGTTCGGGGAGCTGTTTTTT.

This clone was observed a few times. The chain joins TRBV6-6 to TRBJ1-3, with D tentatively TRBD1 (5 bases). Germline V gene sequence: CDR1 MNHNY, CDR2 SVGAGI (reference sequence). V was shortened by 6 bases and J by 3 bases, with 12 bases between the two germline ends. The CDR3 contains 14 residues. The CDR3 is CASRTGGDGNTIYF. CDR3 in DNA: TGTGCCAGCAGGACCGGGGGTGATGGAAACACCATATATTTT.

In this sample, this clone turned up a few times. This chain links TRBV18 with TRBJ1-1; no definite D call. V was shortened by 3 bases and J by 10 bases, with 12 bases between the two germline ends. Germline V lookup: CDR1 KGHSH, CDR2 LQKENI. This CDR3 has 12 residues. CDR3 in DNA: TGTGCCAGCTCACCGTCCCAACGGGGAGCTTTCTTT. It specifies CASSPSQRGAFF.

J is TRBJ1-6 and V is TRBV18; D is unclear. The germline V and J ends were trimmed by 0 bases and 9 bases, with 21 bases remaining between them. This CDR3 region has 18 residues. Germline CDR1 reads KGHSH; CDR2 reads LQKENI. The CDR3 protein is CASSPPNTGEGSGSPLHF. CDR3 DNA: TGTGCCAGCTCACCACCTAATACGGGTGAGGGATCAGGTTCACCCCTCCACTTT.

The gene calls are TRBV19 and TRBJ2-7, with TRBD2 identical over 10 bases. The J segment lost 0 bases and the V segment lost 5 bases, leaving 1 base of the junction unmatched. The V gene's germline CDR1 is LNHDA and CDR2 SQIVND (reference sequence). This CDR3 region has 14 residues. The CDR3 DNA reads as TGTGCCAGTAGTGCTAGCGGGAGCTCCTACGAGCAGTACTTC. Translating gives CASSASGSSYEQYF.

This chain uses TRBV19 with TRBJ2-5; tentative D call: TRBD2 (6 bases). Germline V gene lookup returns CDR1 LNHDA and CDR2 SQIVND (reference sequence). The CDR3 totals 16 residues. Between the trimmed V and J ends, which lost 4 bases and 2 bases, there was a span of 17 bases. CDR3 bases: TGTGCCAGTAGTACCCCCCGGGGGTCGGCTCAAGAGACCCAGTACTTC. It codes for CASSTPRGSAQETQYF. The full variable domain, its missing parts supplied by reference TRBV19 and TRBJ2-5, is DGGITQSPKYLFRKEGQNVTLSCEQNLNHDAMYWYRQDPGQGLRLIYYSQIVNDFQKGDIAEGYSVSREKKESFPLTVTSAQKNPTAFYLCASSTPRGSAQETQYFGPGTRLLVL.

This clone was observed a few times. The V and J genes are TRBV27 and TRBJ2-7; a possible D gene is TRBD1 (6 bases). Germline assignment: CDR1 MNHEY and CDR2 SMNVEV (reference sequence). The CDR3 consists of 14 residues. V was pared by 5 bases and J by 1 base, with 12 bases between. DNA of the CDR3: TGTGCCAGCAGTCGGAAGGGGGAATCCTACGAGCAGTACTTC. It specifies CASSRKGESYEQYF.

V gene TRBV9 combines with J gene TRBJ2-1; 11 bases are a match to TRBD2. This CDR3 has 17 amino acids. Germline CDR1 and CDR2: SGDLS and YYNGEE. V was pared by 3 bases and J by 5 bases, with 10 bases of the junction left unmatched. CDR3 protein: CASSDRRTSGGHNEQFF. Written as DNA, the CDR3 is TGTGCCAGCAGCGACCGGCGCACTAGCGGGGGCCACAATGAGCAGTTCTTC.

The chain links TRBV7-6 to TRBJ1-2; no clear D gene. The germline gives CDR1 SGHVS, CDR2 FNYEAQ. This CDR3 region has 13 residues. Trimming removed 5 bases at V and 6 bases at J, with 13 bases between. CDR3: CASSLPAGDGYTF. The DNA of the CDR3 is TGTGCCAGCAGCCTACCCGCGGGTGATGGCTACACCTTC.

J is TRBJ2-3 and V is TRBV19; perhaps TRBD1 as D (5 bases). The CDR3 is 14 residues long. Germline V CDR1 and CDR2: LNHDA, SQIVND (reference sequence). V dropped 3 bases and J dropped 6 bases, with 13 bases sitting between them. The CDR3 reads CASSIRAPSDTQYF. CDR3 bases: TGTGCCAGTAGTATCAGGGCACCTTCGGATACGCAGTATTTT.

The rearrangement joins TRBV9 to TRBJ2-1; D perhaps matches TRBD2 (7 bases). The V and J ends lost 3 bases and 3 bases respectively, with 16 bases between them. CDR3 length: 16 amino acids. CDR1 and CDR2 (germline): SGDLS, YYNGEE. In DNA, the CDR3 is TGTGCCAGCAGCGCCGGAGCGGGACAAATCTACAATGAGCAGTTCTTC. It translates to CASSAGAGQIYNEQFF.